Presented here are 6 T cell receptor beta chains from one specimen sequenced in a study of cytomegalovirus exposure and HLA in healthy donors. Generated by immunoSEQ multiplex PCR, the TCRdb table keeps only in-frame clones and is missing some. The repertoire holds over 85,000 clones, with approximately 90% as singletons. Sequenced sample: PBMCs. These receptors were taken from a woman younger than 45 in good health and CMV-seropositive.

This clone was recorded once. This chain joins TRBV7-6 and TRBJ2-5, with TRBD2 matching 11 bases. Germline V CDR1 and CDR2: SGHVS, FNYEAQ. This CDR3 has 15 amino acids. V lost 1 base, J lost 2 bases, and 0 bases stayed unmatched. CDR3 bases: TGTGCCAGCAGCTTAGGGACTAGCGGGCAAGAGACCCAGTACTTC. As protein: CASSLGTSGQETQYF.

This chain connects TRBV29-1 to TRBJ2-7; TRBD1 matches at 7 bases. After removal of 5 bases from V and 5 bases from J, the junction contained 9 bases not matched to a gene. The CDR3 totals 13 residues. The germline V gene has CDR1 SQVTM and CDR2 ANQGSEA. The chain's CDR3 is CSVTDRVQDEQYF. The CDR3 DNA reads as TGCAGCGTTACAGACAGGGTTCAGGACGAGCAGTACTTC.

This clone came up once. This sequence joins TRBV28 and TRBJ2-7; 7 bases match TRBD1. Germline trimming cut 5 bases from V and 3 bases from J; bases unmatched to any gene: 7. This CDR3 region has 14 residues. From germline, CDR1 is MDHEN and CDR2 SYDVKM. DNA for the CDR3: TGTGCCAGCAGTGAAGGGACAGTACACTACGAGCAGTACTTC. This gives the protein CASSEGTVHYEQYF.

Details on this clone: The same CDR3 can be traced to other DNA sequences in this sample. The V gene is TRBV2, the J gene TRBJ1-3, with D possibly TRBD1 on 6 matching bases. This CDR3 contains 16 residues. Germline values: CDR1 SNHLY, CDR2 FYNNEI. V lost 1 base, J lost 0 bases, and 10 bases lay in between. The CDR3 nucleotides are TGTGCCAGCAGTGAAGTTGGACAGATCTCTGGAAACACCATATATTTT. Its translation is CASSEVGQISGNTIYF.

This chain joins TRBV13 and TRBJ2-7, with a weak D call TRBD2 (7 bases). CDR1 is PRHDT and CDR2 is FYEKMQ in the germline V gene (reference sequence). CDR3 length: 15 amino acids. V dropped 3 bases and J dropped 3 bases, with 15 bases sitting between them. CDR3 DNA: TGTGCCAGCAGCTTGGGGGGCGGGAGTAGCTACGAGCAGTACTTC. Amino acid sequence: CASSLGGGSSYEQYF.

The V and J genes are TRBV5-4 and TRBJ2-3, with TRBD2 identical over 9 bases. The germline V gene has CDR1 SGHNT and CDR2 YYREEE (reference sequence). CDR3 size: 12 residues. The V segment lost 3 bases and the J segment 8 bases; nucleotides outside the gene matches: 1. Here the CDR3 reads CASSWTSATQYF. CDR3 DNA sequence: TGTGCCAGCAGCTGGACTAGCGCTACGCAGTATTTT.